One T cell receptor beta chain is described in this entry. Germline values: CDR1 KGHSH, CDR2 LQKENI. V lost 8 bases, J lost 1 base, and 12 bases lay in between. CDR3 size: 14 residues. These data belong to a study of T and B cells in COVID-19 patients. Study at large: Peripheral blood came from COVID-19 patients with active infection or after recovery.

BIOMED2 TRB-A/B primer pools were used in multiplex TRB PCR. One entry per CDR3 protein, called by TCRdb with MiXCR from the multiplex PCR reads. The table includes some 11,000 distinct CDR3 sequences, about 33% detected once. Blood genomic DNA input for TRB amplification was roughly 250-550 ng. This chain links TRBV18 with TRBJ1-5, with D perhaps TRBD1 (5 bases). The material sequenced was blood. The receptor was derived from a human donor with active COVID-19. The CDR3 is CASAGSRSNQPQHF. CDR3 bases: TGTGCCAGCGCAGGGTCCAGGAGCAATCAGCCCCAGCATTTT.